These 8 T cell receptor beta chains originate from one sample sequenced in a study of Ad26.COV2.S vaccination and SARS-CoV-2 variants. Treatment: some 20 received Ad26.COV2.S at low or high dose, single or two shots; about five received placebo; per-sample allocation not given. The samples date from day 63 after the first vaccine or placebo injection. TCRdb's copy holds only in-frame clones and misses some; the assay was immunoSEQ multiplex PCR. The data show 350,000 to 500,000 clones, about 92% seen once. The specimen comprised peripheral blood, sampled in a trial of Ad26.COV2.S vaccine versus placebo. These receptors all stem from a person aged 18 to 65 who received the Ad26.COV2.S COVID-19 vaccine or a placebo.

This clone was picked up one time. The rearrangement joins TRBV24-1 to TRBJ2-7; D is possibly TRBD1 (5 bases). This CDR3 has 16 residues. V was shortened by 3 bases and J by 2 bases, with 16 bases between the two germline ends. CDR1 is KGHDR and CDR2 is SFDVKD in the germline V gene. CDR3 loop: CATSDLYRRTAYEQYF. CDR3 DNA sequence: TGTGCCACCAGTGATCTGTACAGGAGAACAGCCTACGAGCAGTACTTC.

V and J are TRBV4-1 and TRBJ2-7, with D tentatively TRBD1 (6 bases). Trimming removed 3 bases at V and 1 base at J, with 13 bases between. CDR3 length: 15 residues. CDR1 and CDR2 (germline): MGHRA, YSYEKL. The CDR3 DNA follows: TGCGCCAGCAGCCAGAGCAGGGGAAGTTCCTACGAGCAGTACTTC. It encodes CASSQSRGSSYEQYF.

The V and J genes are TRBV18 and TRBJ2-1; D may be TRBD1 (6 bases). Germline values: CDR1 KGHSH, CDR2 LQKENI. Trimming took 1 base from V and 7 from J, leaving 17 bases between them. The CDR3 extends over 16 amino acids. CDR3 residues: CASSPLDRIKRNEQFF. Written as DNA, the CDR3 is TGTGCCAGCTCACCACTTGACAGGATAAAGAGGAATGAGCAGTTCTTC.

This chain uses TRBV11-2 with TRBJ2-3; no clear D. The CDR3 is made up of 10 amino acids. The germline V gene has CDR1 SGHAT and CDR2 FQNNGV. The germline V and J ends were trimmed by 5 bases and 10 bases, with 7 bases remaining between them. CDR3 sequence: CASSPAAQYF. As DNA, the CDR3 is TGTGCCAGCAGCCCTGCTGCGCAGTATTTT.

CDR3 region: CASSPWDRHYEQYF. For the CDR3, the DNA is TGTGCCAGCAGTCCCTGGGACAGGCACTACGAGCAGTACTTC. The chain combines TRBV27 with TRBJ2-7; TRBD1 aligns across 8 bases. The CDR3 runs to 14 residues. The ends lost 5 bases at V and 3 bases at J; junction bases unmatched: 6. Germline V gene sequence: CDR1 MNHEY, CDR2 SMNVEV (reference sequence).

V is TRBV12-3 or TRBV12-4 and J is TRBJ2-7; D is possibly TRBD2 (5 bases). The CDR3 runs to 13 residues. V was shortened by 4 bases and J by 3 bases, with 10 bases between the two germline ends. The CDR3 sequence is CASSSALGYEQYF. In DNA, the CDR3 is TGTGCCAGCAGTTCGGCACTAGGCTACGAGCAGTACTTC.

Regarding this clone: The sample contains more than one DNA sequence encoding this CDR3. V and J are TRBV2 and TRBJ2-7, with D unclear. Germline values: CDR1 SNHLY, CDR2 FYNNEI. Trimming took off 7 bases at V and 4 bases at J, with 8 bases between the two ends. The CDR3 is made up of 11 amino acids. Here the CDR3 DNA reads TGTGCCAGCAAAGGGCGATACGAGCAGTACTTC. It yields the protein CASKGRYEQYF.

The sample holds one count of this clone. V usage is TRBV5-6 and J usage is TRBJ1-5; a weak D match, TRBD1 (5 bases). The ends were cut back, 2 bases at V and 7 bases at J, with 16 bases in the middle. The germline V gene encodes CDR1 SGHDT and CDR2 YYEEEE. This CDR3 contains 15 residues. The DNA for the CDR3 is TGTGCCAGCAGCTTTTTGGGGCAGGGAGGCCAGCCCCAGCATTTT. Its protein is CASSFLGQGGQPQHF. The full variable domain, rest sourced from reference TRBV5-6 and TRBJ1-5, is DAGVTQSPTHLIKTRGQQVTLRCSPKSGHDTVSWYQQALGQGPQFIFQYYEEEERQRGNFPDRFSGHQFPNYSSELNVNALLLGDSALYLCASSFLGQGGQPQHFGDGTRLSIL.